This T cell receptor beta chain stems from a study of PD-L1 blockade in urothelial cancer. Germline trimming cut 5 bases from V and 5 bases from J; bases unmatched to any gene: 12. This CDR3 comprises 16 residues. Germline CDR1 and CDR2: SGHDN and FVKESK. Some clones are missing from TCRdb's copy, which holds only in-frame ones; the method was immunoSEQ multiplex PCR. Of more than 75,000 clones listed, 90% were seen once; the top ten hold over 9%. This clone was seen only once. Sequencing was performed on PBMCs, taken around atezolizumab (anti-PD-L1) treatment. The chain is built from TRBV14 and TRBJ2-1, with 7 bases aligning to TRBD1. The TCR sequence derives from a man aged 55 to 70 with urothelial cancer. The CDR3 loop reads CASSSRQGLRNNEQFF. The CDR3 region has the DNA TGTGCCAGCAGCTCACGACAGGGTCTACGGAACAATGAGCAGTTCTTC.